Given below is one T cell receptor beta chain in context. The treatment denotes: around 19 received Ad26.COV2.S at low or high dose, single or two shots; roughly 5 received placebo; per-sample allocation not given. At day 63 after the first vaccine or placebo injection, samples were drawn. This entry is derived from a study of Ad26.COV2.S vaccination and SARS-CoV-2 variants. Repertoires were generated with immunoSEQ multiplex PCR, while TCRdb's copy carries only in-frame clones and drops some. The sample has 510,000 or so clones; about 83% are singletons. V was clipped by 5 bases and J by 3 bases, with 11 bases between them. CDR3 length: 13 amino acids. CDR1 and CDR2 from the germline V gene are MDHEN and SYDVKM.

Sequencing was performed on peripheral blood, taken in a trial of Ad26.COV2.S vaccine versus placebo. The receptor comes from a person aged 18-60 years who received the Ad26.COV2.S COVID-19 vaccine or a placebo. The chain joins TRBV28 to TRBJ2-7; D not resolved. The DNA of the CDR3 is TGTGCCAGCAGTCCCACGTTAGTCTACGAGCAGTACTTC. Translated: CASSPTLVYEQYF. The full variable domain, rest sourced from reference TRBV28 and TRBJ2-7, is DVKVTQSSRYLVKRTGEKVFLECVQDMDHENMFWYRQDPGLGLRLIYFSYDVKMKEKGDIPEGYSVSREKKERFSLILESASTNQTSMYLCASSPTLVYEQYFGPGTRLTVT.